This T cell receptor beta chain comes out of a study of shared clonotypes between healthy human individuals. The study, taken as a whole, reports: Compared with clonotypes that all four donors shared, non-shared clonotypes had lower generation probabilities. Despite large depth, rarefaction showed incomplete sorted-subset sequencing.

About this clone itself: What it binds is unknown.

The V gene lost 7 bases and the J gene lost 7 bases, with 16 bases spanning the gap. CDR1 and CDR2 from the germline V gene are MDHEN and SYDVKM. This CDR3 is 14 amino acids long. Libraries were prepared by immunoSEQ multiplex PCR; TCRdb keeps only in-frame clonotypes and omits some of them. The sample has about 1 million clones, approximately 76% seen once. The chain has TRBV28 and TRBJ1-4, with D possibly being TRBD1 (6 bases). This clonotype was sampled from a man aged 18 to 29 in good health. Sequencing was done on a sample of memory CD4+ T cells sorted from blood. Subset denoted: CD45RA-negative fraction. In nucleotides, the CDR3 is TGTGCCAGCAAAAAGCCGGGGGCTGGTGAAAAACTGTTTTTT. The encoded protein is CASKKPGAGEKLFF. Using reference TRBV28 and TRBJ1-4 for the parts outside the CDR3, the full variable domain is DVKVTQSSRYLVKRTGEKVFLECVQDMDHENMFWYRQDPGLGLRLIYFSYDVKMKEKGDIPEGYSVSREKKERFSLILESASTNQTSMYLCASKKPGAGEKLFFGSGTQLSVL.